What follows describes a single TCR beta chain. Its specific antigen is unknown. No base qualities exist here, and no much larger clone lies one base off it. This sample is part of a study of T cell changes during pregnancy in multiple sclerosis (dated by TCRdb to between 2018 and 2021). About the study as a whole: In women with multiple sclerosis, the researchers looked at how the T cell repertoire shifted as pregnancy progressed.

The germline V gene encodes CDR1 SGHTA and CDR2 FQGNSA. Taken from cysteine to phenylalanine, the CDR3 has 15 residues. The kept DNA is CDR3 alone, 45 bases in frame from the first base. V is cut back by 5 bases and J by 10 bases, with 14 bases in the junction unmatched. The protocol used for the library was the immunoSEQ multiplex PCR assay. Entries here come from immuneACCESS through TCRdb and include only in-frame sequences with V and J called. Some clones fail to appear in such tables; in the studies checked, an unresolved V gene covers under half of the shortfall, and the cause of the remainder is unknown. The sample table shows approximately 100,000 clones, and almost 95% are seen once. Together, the top ten hold 0.7% to 0.9% of the sample.

The sequence came from a female donor with multiple sclerosis, enrolled in a pregnancy study. The material was peripheral blood, obtained before pregnancy. Here the chain combines TRBV7-2 and TRBJ1-1, and 9 bases in between align with TRBD1. CDR3 loop: CASSPRGTGWGGAFF. The DNA reads TGTGCCAGCAGCCCTAGGGGGACAGGGTGGGGGGGAGCTTTCTTT.